Sequencing of this T cell receptor (beta chain) was carried out in a study of human T cells and chemical hapten exposure. About the study: How much TCR each sample yielded varied, mostly because pooled library volumes differed slightly.

The CDR3 runs 13 residues. Trimming at V came to 3 bases and at J to 5 bases, leaving 1 base not matched to a gene. CDR1 is KGHSH and CDR2 is LQKENI in the germline V gene. Time point meaning: patch test 1, 2 weeks after DPC sensitization. Treatment defined: therapeutic diphenylcyclopropenone sensitization with weekly scalp DPC. TCRdb passed the RACE reads through MiXCR, listing each CDR3 protein once. The sample lists roughly 160,000 distinct CDR3 sequences, roughly 15% occurring once. The V gene is TRBV18, the J gene TRBJ2-4; 7 nucleotides line up with TRBD1. This clonotype was obtained from a woman in her 30s with alopecia areata. Some clones in this sample may be carry-over from other donors' samples. The specimen comprised whole blood, sampled in connection with sensitization to the hapten diphenylcyclopropenone (DPC). CDR3 residues: CASSPGQQNIQYF. CDR3 in DNA: TGTGCCAGCTCACCGGGACAGCAAAACATTCAGTACTTC.